This TCR beta chain was found in a study of siplizumab effects on memory and regulatory T cells. Profiled with immunoSEQ multiplex PCR; TCRdb holds only in-frame clones, not every one. This table has tens of thousands of clones, 95% to 97% appearing once. The ends lost 5 bases at V and 5 bases at J; junction bases unmatched: 8. CDR1 SGHAT and CDR2 FQDESV come from the germline V gene (reference sequence). This CDR3 is built from 16 residues. The clonotype was recovered from a human donor in good health. The chain joins TRBV11-1 to TRBJ2-5; 13 nucleotides align to TRBD2. Sequenced input: naive CD4+ T cells sorted from blood. CDR3: CASSPRGLAGVETQYF. The CDR3 region has the DNA TGTGCCAGCAGCCCCCGAGGACTAGCGGGAGTGGAGACCCAGTACTTC.